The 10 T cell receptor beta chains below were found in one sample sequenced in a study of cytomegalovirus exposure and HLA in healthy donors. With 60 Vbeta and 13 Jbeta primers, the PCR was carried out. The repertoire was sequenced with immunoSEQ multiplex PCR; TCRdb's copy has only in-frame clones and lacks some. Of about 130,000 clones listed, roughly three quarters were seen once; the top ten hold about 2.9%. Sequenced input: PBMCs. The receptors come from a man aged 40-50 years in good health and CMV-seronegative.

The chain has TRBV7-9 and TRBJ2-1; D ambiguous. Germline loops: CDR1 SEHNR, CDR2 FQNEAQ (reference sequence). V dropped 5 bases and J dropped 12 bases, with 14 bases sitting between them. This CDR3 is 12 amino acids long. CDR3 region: CASSPPDWRQFF. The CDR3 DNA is TGTGCCAGCAGCCCACCCGACTGGCGGCAGTTCTTC.

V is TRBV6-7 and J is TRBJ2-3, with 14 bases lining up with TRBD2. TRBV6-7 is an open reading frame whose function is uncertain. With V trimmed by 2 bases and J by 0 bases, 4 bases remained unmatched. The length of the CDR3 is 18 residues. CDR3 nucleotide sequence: TGTGCCAGCAGTTACAGACTAGCGGGGGGGTCTAGCACAGATACGCAGTATTTT. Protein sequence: CASSYRLAGGSSTDTQYF.

Here the CDR3 DNA reads TGTGCCAGCAGCTCACAGGGTCGCGGACACAATGAGCAGTTCTTC. This translates into CASSSQGRGHNEQFF. The chain has TRBV5-8 and TRBJ2-1; maybe TRBD1 (6 bases). CDR3 size: 15 residues. Germline V gives CDR1 SGHTS, CDR2 YDEGEE. The germline V and J ends were trimmed by 3 bases and 5 bases, with 15 bases remaining between them. The whole variable domain, remainder taken from reference TRBV5-8 and TRBJ2-1, is EAGVTQSPTHLIKTRGQQATLRCSPISGHTSVYWYQQALGLGLQFLLWYDEGEERNRGNFPPRFSGRQFPNYSSELNVNALELEDSALYLCASSSQGRGHNEQFFGPGTRLTVL.

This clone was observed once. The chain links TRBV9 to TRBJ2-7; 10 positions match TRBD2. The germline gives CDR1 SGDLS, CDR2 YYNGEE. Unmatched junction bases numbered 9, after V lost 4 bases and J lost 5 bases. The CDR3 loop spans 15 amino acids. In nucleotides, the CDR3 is TGTGCCAGCAGCTCTCCGGGACTAGCGTCCCACGAGCAGTACTTC. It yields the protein CASSSPGLASHEQYF.

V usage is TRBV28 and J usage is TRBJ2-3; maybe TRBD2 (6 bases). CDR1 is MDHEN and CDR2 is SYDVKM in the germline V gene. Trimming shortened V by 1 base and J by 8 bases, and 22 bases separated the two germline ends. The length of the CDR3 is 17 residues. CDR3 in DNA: TGTGCCAGCAGTTTATCGGGGGAAGGTCTACCTCGGGGTACGCAGTATTTT. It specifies CASSLSGEGLPRGTQYF. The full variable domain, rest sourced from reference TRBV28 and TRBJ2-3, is DVKVTQSSRYLVKRTGEKVFLECVQDMDHENMFWYRQDPGLGLRLIYFSYDVKMKEKGDIPEGYSVSREKKERFSLILESASTNQTSMYLCASSLSGEGLPRGTQYFGPGTRLTVL.

This CDR3 reads CASSRRLAGGTDTQYF. The CDR3 DNA is TGTGCCAGCAGCCGAAGACTAGCGGGGGGCACAGATACGCAGTATTTT. The chain combines TRBV11-3 with TRBJ2-3, with 12 bases aligning to TRBD2. The junction had 4 bases not matched to a gene; V was cut back by 5 bases and J by 1 base. CDR3 length: 16 residues. Germline V gene sequence: CDR1 SGHNT, CDR2 YENEEA.

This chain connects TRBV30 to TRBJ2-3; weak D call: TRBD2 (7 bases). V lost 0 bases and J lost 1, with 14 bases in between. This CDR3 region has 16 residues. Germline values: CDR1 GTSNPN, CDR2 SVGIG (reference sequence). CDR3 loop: CAWSVLTGGRTDTQYF. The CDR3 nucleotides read TGTGCCTGGAGTGTCCTGACGGGGGGCCGCACAGATACGCAGTATTTT. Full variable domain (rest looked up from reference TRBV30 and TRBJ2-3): SQTIHQWPATLVQPVGSPLSLECTVEGTSNPNLYWYRQAAGRGLQLLFYSVGIGQISSEVPQNLSASRPQDRQFILSSKKLLLSDSGFYLCAWSVLTGGRTDTQYFGPGTRLTVL.

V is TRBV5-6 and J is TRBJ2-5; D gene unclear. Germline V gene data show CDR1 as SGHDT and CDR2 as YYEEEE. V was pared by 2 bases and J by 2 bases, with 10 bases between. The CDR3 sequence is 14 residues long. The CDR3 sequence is CASSFLADQETQYF. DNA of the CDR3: TGTGCCAGCAGCTTCCTCGCAGATCAAGAGACCCAGTACTTC.

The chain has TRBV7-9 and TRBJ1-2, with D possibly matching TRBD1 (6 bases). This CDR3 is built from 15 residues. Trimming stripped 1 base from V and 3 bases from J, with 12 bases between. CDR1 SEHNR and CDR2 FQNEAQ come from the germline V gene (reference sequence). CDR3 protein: CASSLGQGTYYGYTF. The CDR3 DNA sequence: TGTGCCAGCAGCTTAGGGCAGGGGACATACTATGGCTACACCTTC. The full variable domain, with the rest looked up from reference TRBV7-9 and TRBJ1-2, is DTGVSQNPRHKITKRGQNVTFRCDPISEHNRLYWYRQTLGQGPEFLTYFQNEAQLEKSRLLSDRFSAERPKGSFSTLEIQRTEQGDSAMYLCASSLGQGTYYGYTFGSGTRLTVV.

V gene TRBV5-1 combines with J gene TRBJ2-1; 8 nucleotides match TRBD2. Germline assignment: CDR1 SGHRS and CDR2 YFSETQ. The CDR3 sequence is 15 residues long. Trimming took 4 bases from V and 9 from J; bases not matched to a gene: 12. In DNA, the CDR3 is TGCGCCAGCAGCCCACCGGGACTAGGAGGGGGTGAGCAGTTCTTC. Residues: CASSPPGLGGGEQFF.